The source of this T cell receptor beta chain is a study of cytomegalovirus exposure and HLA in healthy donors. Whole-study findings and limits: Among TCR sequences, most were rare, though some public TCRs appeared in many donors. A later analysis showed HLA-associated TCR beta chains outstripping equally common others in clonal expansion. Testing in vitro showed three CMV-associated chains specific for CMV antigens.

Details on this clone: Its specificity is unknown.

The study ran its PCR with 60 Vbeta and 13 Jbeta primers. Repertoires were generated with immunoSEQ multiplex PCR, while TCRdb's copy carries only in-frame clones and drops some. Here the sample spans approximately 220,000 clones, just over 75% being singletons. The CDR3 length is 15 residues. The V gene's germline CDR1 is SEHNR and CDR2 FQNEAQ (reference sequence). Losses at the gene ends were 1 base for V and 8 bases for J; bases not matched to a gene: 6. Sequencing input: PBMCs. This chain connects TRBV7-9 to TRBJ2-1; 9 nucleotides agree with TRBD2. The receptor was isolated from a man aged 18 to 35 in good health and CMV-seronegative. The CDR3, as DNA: TGTGCCAGCAGCTTAGTAAGTAGCGGGAGTGATGAGCAGTTCTTC. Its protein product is CASSLVSSGSDEQFF.